A single sample gave rise to the 29 T cell receptor beta chains below, sequenced in a study of CD8 T cells in ankylosing spondylitis. Each CDR3 protein is one row after TCRdb ran MiXCR on the 5' RACE reads. The data show approximately 350,000 distinct CDR3 sequences, 14% to 15% seen once. Input material: blood, either unsorted or a sorted T cell fraction (not recorded which). Receptors originate from a male donor with ankylosing spondylitis or in good health (not recorded which).

This clonotype was observed many times. This chain joins TRBV4-1 and TRBJ2-7, with a tentative D call TRBD2 (6 bases). The CDR3 runs 16 residues. Trimming stripped 0 bases from V and 3 bases from J, with 15 bases between. Germline V lookup: CDR1 MGHRA, CDR2 YSYEKL. In nucleotides, the CDR3 is TGCGCCAGCAGCCAAGATTCGACGGGAGCCCTCTACGAGCAGTACTTC. Amino acids: CASSQDSTGALYEQYF.

The CDR3 DNA is TGCGCCAGCAGCCCGGCGGCTAGCGGTACCTACGAGCAGTACTTC. Protein sequence: CASSPAASGTYEQYF. The chain links TRBV5-1 to TRBJ2-7; 7 bases map to TRBD2. CDR3 length: 15 amino acids. Germline values: CDR1 SGHRS, CDR2 YFSETQ. Unmatched junction bases numbered 9, after V lost 4 bases and J lost 2 bases.

This clonotype occurred a few times. This chain links TRBV5-5 with TRBJ1-1; D is unclear. The germline V gene encodes CDR1 SGHKS and CDR2 YYEKEE (reference sequence). Trimming took 4 bases from V and 3 from J, leaving 4 bases between them. This CDR3 spans 11 amino acids. As DNA, the CDR3 is TGTGCCAGCAGCCAGTACACTGAAGCTTTCTTT. This sequence encodes CASSQYTEAFF.

The rearrangement joins TRBV7-2 to TRBJ2-6, with D perhaps matching TRBD2 (7 bases). Germline CDR1 and CDR2: SGHTA and FQGNSA. The CDR3 totals 17 residues. Trimming shortened V by 5 bases and J by 0 bases, and 14 bases separated the two germline ends. The CDR3 coding sequence is TGTGCCAGCAGCCTAGGGGGGGCCCGCTCTGGGGCCAACGTCCTGACTTTC. Amino acids: CASSLGGARSGANVLTF.

This chain links TRBV9 with TRBJ1-1; D call uncertain. With 2 bases removed from V and 1 base from J, the gap between germline ends came to 9 bases. CDR1 and CDR2 from the germline V gene are SGDLS and YYNGEE. The CDR3 covers 14 residues. The CDR3 is CASSVTWWNTEAFF. For the CDR3, the DNA is TGTGCCAGCAGCGTGACTTGGTGGAACACTGAAGCTTTCTTT.

V and J are TRBV5-5 and TRBJ2-4, with D perhaps TRBD1 or TRBD2 (5 bases each). The CDR3 extends over 15 amino acids. CDR1 is SGHKS, CDR2 YYEKEE, per germline (reference sequence). Deletions cut 4 bases from V and 3 bases from J, with 14 bases between. CDR3 nucleotides: TGTGCCAGCAGCCGGACCGGGGCTGACAAAAACATTCAGTACTTC. It encodes CASSRTGADKNIQYF.

This chain links TRBV15 with TRBJ2-1, with TRBD2 matching over 10 bases. The CDR3 runs 16 residues. Germline V gene sequence: CDR1 LNHNV, CDR2 YYDKDF (reference sequence). Trimming took 1 base from V and 5 from J; bases not matched to a gene: 5. In DNA form, the CDR3 reads TGTGCCACCAGCAGAGCGACTAGCGGGCCCAACAATGAGCAGTTCTTC. It translates to CATSRATSGPNNEQFF.

The V gene is TRBV5-1, the J gene TRBJ1-3, with D possibly being TRBD1 (5 bases). Trimming pared 1 base from V and 8 bases from J, leaving 19 bases between. The germline V gene encodes CDR1 SGHRS and CDR2 YFSETQ. The CDR3 covers 16 residues. In DNA form, the CDR3 reads TGCGCCAGCAGCTTGACTACAGGCCTCTCTCGAGACACCATATATTTT. Protein sequence: CASSLTTGLSRDTIYF.

This clonotype was seen more than once but under ten times. This chain uses TRBV3-1 with TRBJ2-7; the D call may be TRBD1 or TRBD2 (6 bases each). V was trimmed by 2 bases and J by 7 bases, leaving 15 bases between them. Germline lookup yields CDR1 LGHDT and CDR2 YNNKEL (reference sequence). This CDR3 comprises 14 residues. CDR3 sequence reads: CASSQKLGGLEQYF. CDR3 nucleotides: TGTGCCAGCAGCCAAAAACTGGGGGGCCTGGAGCAGTACTTC.

The V call is TRBV20-1, the J call TRBJ2-7; D may be TRBD1 (6 bases). Germline values: CDR1 DFQATT, CDR2 SNEGSKA (reference sequence). The CDR3 has 12 amino acids. V was trimmed by 6 bases and J by 4 bases, leaving 13 bases between them. CDR3 region: CSATTGVYEQYF. Here the CDR3 DNA reads TGCAGTGCCACGACAGGTGTGTACGAGCAGTACTTC.

There are a few counts of this clonotype. The chain couples TRBV29-1 to TRBJ2-3; the D gene could be TRBD1 or TRBD2 (5 bases each). This CDR3 is built from 15 residues. Trimming removed 3 bases at V and 5 bases at J, with 18 bases between. Germline V gene sequence: CDR1 SQVTM, CDR2 ANQGSEA. This chain's CDR3 is CSVDRGQGARDTQYF. The CDR3, as DNA: TGCAGCGTTGATCGAGGGCAGGGAGCCAGAGATACGCAGTATTTT.

There are many counts of this clonotype. The chain has TRBV4-1 and TRBJ1-1; D unresolved. Trimming removed 9 bases from V and 10 bases from J, with 21 bases in between. This CDR3 spans 13 amino acids. Germline CDR1 reads MGHRA; CDR2 reads YSYEKL. CDR3 sequence reads: CASIGGPPGGAFF. The CDR3 DNA reads TGCGCCAGTATCGGCGGTCCCCCGGGCGGAGCTTTCTTT.

This clonotype turned up a few times. The chain carries TRBV9 and TRBJ2-2; D ambiguous. Per germline, CDR1 SGDLS and CDR2 YYNGEE. The germline V and J ends were trimmed by 0 bases and 4 bases, with 4 bases remaining between them. The CDR3 has 13 amino acids. CDR3 amino acids: CASSVDATGELFF. The CDR3 region has the DNA TGTGCCAGCAGCGTAGATGCCACCGGGGAGCTGTTTTTT.

This clonotype was recorded at least ten times. This chain uses TRBV29-1 with TRBJ2-2, with 10 bases lining up with TRBD1. V lost 7 bases and J lost 5; bases outside the gene matches: 13. Germline V gene sequence: CDR1 SQVTM, CDR2 ANQGSEA. The CDR3 extends over 16 amino acids. CDR3 in amino acids: CSDRDRGASCTGELFF. Here the CDR3 DNA reads TGCAGCGACCGGGACAGGGGAGCGTCGTGTACCGGGGAGCTGTTTTTT.

In its sample, this clonotype was seen many times. The gene calls are TRBV19 and TRBJ1-1; D gene ambiguous. Germline V gene sequence: CDR1 LNHDA, CDR2 SQIVND (reference sequence). This CDR3 has 14 residues. Trimming took 1 base from V and 1 from J, leaving 7 bases between them. CDR3 residues: CASSIGGRNTEAFF. The CDR3 nucleotides are TGTGCCAGTAGTATAGGAGGCAGGAACACTGAAGCTTTCTTT.

The chain uses TRBV4-2 and TRBJ2-4; the match to TRBD2 covers 8 bases. The CDR3 contains 16 residues. V shed 4 bases and J 1 base; nucleotides not matched to a gene: 6. Germline V lookup: CDR1 LGHNA, CDR2 YNFKEQ. The CDR3 DNA sequence: TGTGCCAGCAGCCCCCCCGCGGGGGGTGCCAAAAACATTCAGTACTTC. Translation: CASSPPAGGAKNIQYF.

This clonotype showed up just a few times. The rearrangement uses TRBV29-1 and TRBJ1-1; D is unresolved. Per the germline V gene, CDR1 is SQVTM and CDR2 is ANQGSEA. V was shortened by 2 bases and J by 2 bases, with 9 bases between the two germline ends. The CDR3 is 13 residues long. The CDR3 nucleotides read TGCAGCGTTGAAATCCGGGGAAACACTGAAGCTTTCTTT. It specifies CSVEIRGNTEAFF.

The chain employs TRBV2 and TRBJ2-7; 8 bases align to TRBD2. CDR3 length equals 14 residues. CDR1 and CDR2 (germline): SNHLY, FYNNEI. J lost 2 bases, V lost 8 bases, and 8 bases had no gene match. The CDR3 is CASLGPGGPYEQYF. The CDR3 DNA is TGTGCCAGCTTAGGGCCGGGAGGGCCCTACGAGCAGTACTTC.

This clonotype was counted many times. The CDR3 reads CASSEGMNTEAFF. The CDR3 bases are TGCGCCAGCAGCGAAGGCATGAACACTGAAGCTTTCTTT. The V gene is TRBV5-1, the J gene TRBJ1-1; D unclear. Germline values: CDR1 SGHRS, CDR2 YFSETQ. The CDR3 sequence is 13 residues long. V dropped 4 bases and J dropped 0 bases, with 7 bases sitting between them.

The chain carries TRBV6-1 and TRBJ1-1, with D perhaps matching TRBD1 (5 bases). The V and J ends lost 6 bases and 0 bases respectively, with 14 bases between them. Per the germline V gene, CDR1 is MNHNS and CDR2 is SASEGT. The CDR3 has 15 residues. CDR3 loop: CASRLFTGLNTEAFF. The CDR3 nucleotides are TGTGCCAGCAGACTCTTCACAGGACTGAACACTGAAGCTTTCTTT.

Of note for this clonotype: A much larger clone is a single base away; this may be a read error. The chain joins TRBV29-1 to TRBJ2-1; D gene uncertain. In germline, CDR1 is SQVTM, CDR2 ANQGSEA. The CDR3 runs 13 residues. The V and J ends lost 7 bases and 7 bases respectively, with 17 bases between them. The CDR3 loop reads CSADPSERNEQFF. Here the CDR3 DNA reads TGCAGCGCGGACCCAAGTGAGAGGAATGAGCAGTTCTTC.

In its sample, this clonotype was seen a few times. This chain uses TRBV10-3 with TRBJ2-1, with TRBD2 identical over 10 bases. Trimming removed 3 bases from V and 2 bases from J; junction bases left unmatched: 4. The CDR3 is 16 residues long. CDR1 is ENHRY and CDR2 is SYGVKD in the germline V gene. In DNA, the CDR3 is TGTGCCATCAGTGAATCTAGCGGGGGAACCTACAATGAGCAGTTCTTC. It encodes CAISESSGGTYNEQFF.

This clonotype was recorded many times. The V gene is TRBV20-1, the J gene TRBJ1-4; 10 positions match TRBD1. The CDR3 spans 14 residues. The V gene end was trimmed by 5 bases and the J gene end by 0 bases; junction bases not matched to a gene: 0. The V gene's germline CDR1 is DFQATT and CDR2 SNEGSKA (reference sequence). CDR3 amino acids: CSAGQGATNEKLFF. In DNA, the CDR3 is TGCAGTGCTGGACAGGGGGCAACTAATGAAAAACTGTTTTTT.

The sample holds many counts of this clonotype. J is TRBJ2-1 and V is TRBV6-1, with 10 bases that match TRBD2. Unmatched junction bases numbered 11, after V lost 5 bases and J lost 1 base. There are 18 residues in the CDR3. Germline V CDR1 and CDR2: MNHNS, SASEGT. The CDR3: CASSPSILAGVSYNEQFF. The CDR3 bases are TGTGCCAGCAGTCCCTCCATCCTAGCGGGAGTTTCCTACAATGAGCAGTTCTTC.

Only a few counts were recorded for this clonotype. This chain uses TRBV29-1 with TRBJ2-7; 14 bases are a match to TRBD2. The CDR3 has 14 residues. The trim removed 3 bases at V and 3 bases at J, leaving 1 base unmatched. Germline assignment: CDR1 SQVTM and CDR2 ANQGSEA. The chain's CDR3 is CSVEGTSGGYEQYF. CDR3 DNA: TGCAGCGTTGAGGGGACTAGCGGGGGCTACGAGCAGTACTTC.

This CDR3 reads CASSSGLADLTDTQYF. CDR3 DNA: TGCGCCAGCAGCTCCGGACTAGCGGACCTCACAGATACGCAGTATTTT. The V call is TRBV5-1, the J call TRBJ2-3, with TRBD2 matching 10 bases. The CDR3 is 16 residues long. The V gene end was trimmed by 3 bases and the J gene end by 2 bases; junction bases not matched to a gene: 6. From germline, CDR1 is SGHRS and CDR2 YFSETQ.

This chain joins TRBV5-1 and TRBJ2-5; the D call may be TRBD1 or TRBD2 (5 bases each). V was trimmed by 2 bases and J by 5 bases, leaving 16 bases between them. Germline V CDR1 and CDR2: SGHRS, YFSETQ. The CDR3 has 15 residues. CDR3 protein: CASSFDRGTGETQYF. The CDR3 nucleotides are TGCGCCAGCAGCTTCGACCGAGGGACGGGCGAGACCCAGTACTTC.

The chain combines TRBV7-9 with TRBJ2-5; TRBD1 aligns across 9 bases. V lost 0 bases, J lost 5 bases, and 10 bases stayed unmatched. CDR1 is SEHNR, CDR2 FQNEAQ, per germline (reference sequence). This CDR3 is built from 17 residues. The CDR3 here is CASSLARRTGVMETQYF. In nucleotides, the CDR3 is TGTGCCAGCAGCTTAGCGCGTCGGACAGGGGTGATGGAGACCCAGTACTTC.

This clonotype appeared a few times. The V and J genes are TRBV29-1 and TRBJ1-1; no clear D. Germline CDR1 reads SQVTM; CDR2 reads ANQGSEA. Trimming left V 2 bases short and J 2 bases short, with 9 bases between. The length of the CDR3 is 13 residues. The CDR3 loop reads CSVEMFPNTEAFF. The CDR3 coding sequence is TGCAGCGTTGAAATGTTTCCAAACACTGAAGCTTTCTTT.